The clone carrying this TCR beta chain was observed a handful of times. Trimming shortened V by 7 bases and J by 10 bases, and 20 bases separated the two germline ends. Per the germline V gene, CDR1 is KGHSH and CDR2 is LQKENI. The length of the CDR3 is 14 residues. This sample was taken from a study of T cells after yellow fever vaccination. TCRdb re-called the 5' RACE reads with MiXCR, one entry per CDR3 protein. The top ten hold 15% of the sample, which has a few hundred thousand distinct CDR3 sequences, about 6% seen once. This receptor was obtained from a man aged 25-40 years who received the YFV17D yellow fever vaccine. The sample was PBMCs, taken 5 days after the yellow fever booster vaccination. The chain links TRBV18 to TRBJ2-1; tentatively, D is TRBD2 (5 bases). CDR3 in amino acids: CASLDGRGINEQFF. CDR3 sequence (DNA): TGTGCCAGCTTAGATGGACGGGGTATTAACGAGCAGTTCTTC.